Below are 6 T cell receptor beta chains sequenced from a single sample in a study of cytomegalovirus exposure and HLA in healthy donors (dated 2017 in TCRdb). The method was the immunoSEQ multiplex PCR assay. In TCRdb, the immuneACCESS table is reduced to in-frame sequences with V and J assigned. These tables do not hold every clone; where another copy was compared, an unresolved V gene accounts for under half, and the others remain unexplained. For this sample the table gives some 170,000 clones, of which almost 85% were detected only once. Roughly a tenth of the sample goes to the ten largest clones. The sample taken for sequencing was PBMCs. These receptor sequences come from a man younger than 45 in good health and CMV-seropositive.

This clone has just one count. The chain links TRBV11-2 to TRBJ2-5; 8 nucleotides agree with TRBD1. After removal of 6 bases from V and 5 bases from J, the junction contained 5 bases not matched to a gene. The CDR3 sequence is 13 residues long. CDR1 and CDR2 from the germline V gene are SGHAT and FQNNGV. The CDR3 DNA sequence: TGTGCCAGCAGATCAGGGGGCCGGGAGACCCAGTACTTC. It yields the protein CASRSGGRETQYF. The complete variable domain, with remaining parts taken from reference TRBV11-2 and TRBJ2-5, reads EAGVAQSPRYKIIEKRQSVAFWCNPISGHATLYWYQQILGQGPKLLIQFQNNGVVDDSQLPKDRFSAERLKGVDSTLKIQPAKLEDSAVYLCASRSGGRETQYFGPGTRLLVL.

The chain joins TRBV19 to TRBJ1-2; 9 bases fit TRBD1. With V trimmed by 7 bases and J by 8 bases, 14 bases remained unmatched. Germline values: CDR1 LNHDA, CDR2 SQIVND (reference sequence). This CDR3 is built from 15 residues. CDR3 sequence: CASTGQGSPSEGYTF. In DNA, the CDR3 is TGTGCCAGTACGGGACAGGGATCACCCTCGGAGGGCTACACCTTC.

This clone occurred a few times. The CDR3 protein is CASSFTSGYEQYF. The CDR3 coding sequence is TGTGCCAGCAGCTTTACGTCAGGCTACGAGCAGTACTTC. The gene calls are TRBV7-9 and TRBJ2-7; D gene uncertain. CDR1 is SEHNR and CDR2 is FQNEAQ in the germline V gene (reference sequence). V lost 3 bases and J 3 bases, leaving 9 bases between the germline ends. This CDR3 region has 13 residues.

V and J are TRBV27 and TRBJ1-1; 9 positions agree with TRBD1. V lost 7 bases to trimming and J lost 6 bases; unmatched junction nucleotides: 9. Germline lookup yields CDR1 MNHEY and CDR2 SMNVEV (reference sequence). The CDR3 sequence is 14 residues long. The CDR3, as DNA: TGTGCCAGCACCGGGGGGGACAGGGACTCTGAAGCTTTCTTT. Its translation is CASTGGDRDSEAFF.

This chain connects TRBV9 to TRBJ1-3; D perhaps matches TRBD1 (6 bases). The CDR3 has 17 residues. Germline-derived CDR1 and CDR2 are SGDLS and YYNGEE. With 0 bases removed from V and 3 bases from J, the gap between germline ends came to 16 bases. CDR3 in DNA: TGTGCCAGCAGCGTAGGGTTTGGGGGCTCAGTTGGAAACACCATATATTTT. This translates into CASSVGFGGSVGNTIYF.

This chain links TRBV30 with TRBJ1-2; tentatively, D is TRBD1 (5 bases). CDR1 is GTSNPN and CDR2 is SVGIG in the germline V gene (reference sequence). The CDR3 loop spans 15 amino acids. Trimming shortened V by 5 bases and J by 1 base, and 17 bases separated the two germline ends. In DNA, the CDR3 is TGTGCCTGGGCCCCCCCGGCAGGGAATAACTATGGCTACACCTTC. It encodes CAWAPPAGNNYGYTF. The entire variable domain, with the rest obtained from reference TRBV30 and TRBJ1-2, is as follows: SQTIHQWPATLVQPVGSPLSLECTVEGTSNPNLYWYRQAAGRGLQLLFYSVGIGQISSEVPQNLSASRPQDRQFILSSKKLLLSDSGFYLCAWAPPAGNNYGYTFGSGTRLTVV.